A selection of T cell receptor beta chains follows, all from one sample in a study of response to subunit inactivated influenza vaccine. TCRdb re-derived calls from the RT-PCR reads in MiXCR, one entry per CDR3 protein. Of roughly 460,000 distinct CDR3 sequences listed, approximately 11% are singletons. This specimen was PBMCs from blood, taken about 40 days after vaccination. These receptors all come from a man aged 45-60 years who received an inactivated influenza vaccine. The CDR3 runs from the conserved cysteine through the conserved F or W. A D gene is named only where the DNA matches it firmly. Clone sizes are given selectively: once, few, many, or a class where the clone is expanded.

-	TRBV15	few	TRBJ2-7	TGTGCCACCAGCAGAGATTCACGGGCTAGCGACGAGCAGTACTTC	CATSRDSRASDEQYF
-	TRBV5-5	many	TRBJ1-3	TGTGCCAGCACCACTCGGGTGGTTGGAAACACCATATATTTT	CASTTRVVGNTIYF
-	TRBV7-2	-	TRBJ1-4	TGTGCCAGCAGCCCCCAGCACACGGGAGGTGAAAAACTGTTTTTT	CASSPQHTGGEKLFF
-	TRBV5-1	few	TRBJ1-1	TGCGCCAGCAGCTTGGGTCGGCAGGGGTCGGACGTGAACACTGAAGCTTTCTTT	CASSLGRQGSDVNTEAFF
-	TRBV5-1	-	TRBJ1-4	TGCGCCAGCAGCGTACAGGGACTTCGAGAAAAACTGTTTTTT	CASSVQGLREKLFF
-	TRBV6-5	many	TRBJ2-1	TGTGCCAGCAGTCACCTGAATGAGCAGTTCTTC	CASSHLNEQFF
-	TRBV28	-	TRBJ2-7	TGTGCCAGCAACCCAGAGCCTATCAACTACGAGCAGTACTTC	CASNPEPINYEQYF
TRBD1	TRBV20-1	few	TRBJ2-2	TGCAGTGCCCGGACAGGGGGCGTCACCGGGGAGCTGTTTTTT	CSARTGGVTGELFF
-	TRBV28	-	TRBJ2-3	TGTGCCAGCAGTCCCCCTCCGCGGGCAGATACGCAGTATTTT	CASSPPPRADTQYF
-	TRBV7-9	-	TRBJ1-1	TGTGCCAGCGGACCGGGCCTTGAAGCTTTCTTT	CASGPGLEAFF
TRBD2	TRBV7-2	-	TRBJ2-3	TGTGCCAGCAGCCCCTTAGCGGGAAGTTGGACAGATACGCAGTATTTT	CASSPLAGSWTDTQYF
-	TRBV20-1	few	TRBJ2-1	TGCAGTGCTAGAGATCCACTGGGTGGGAGGTTGAATGAGCAGTTCTTC	CSARDPLGGRLNEQFF
-	TRBV5-4	few	TRBJ2-1	TGTGCCAGCAGCTGGGGGGGGCCGTCTTACAATGAGCAGTTCTTC	CASSWGGPSYNEQFF
-	TRBV6-2/TRBV6-3	few	TRBJ1-5	TGTGCCAGCAGTTACTCGCGTGGGGGGGGTCAGCCCCAGCATTTT	CASSYSRGGGQPQHF
TRBD2	TRBV7-9	-	TRBJ2-7	TGTGCCAGCAGCCTAGAGGTCGGACTAGCGGGAGGAGGGGAGCAGTACTTC	CASSLEVGLAGGGEQYF
TRBD1	TRBV29-1	many	TRBJ2-1	TGCAGCGTCGACAGGGGGCCGGGACTAACCATCAATGAGCAGTTCTTC	CSVDRGPGLTINEQFF
-	TRBV6-5	many	TRBJ2-1	TGTGCCAGCATTTCAGGGGTGAATGAGCAGTTCTTC	CASISGVNEQFF
TRBD1	TRBV15	few	TRBJ1-5	TGTGCCACCAGCAACGCGGAAGGGGGCGGTCAGCCCCAGCATTTT	CATSNAEGGGQPQHF
-	TRBV5-1	many	TRBJ1-6	TGCGCCAGCAGCTTGGAGAGGGGATCACCCCTCCACTTT	CASSLERGSPLHF
TRBD2	TRBV5-1	few	TRBJ2-2	TGCGCCAGCAGCTCGCGACTAGCGAACGGGGAGCTGTTTTTT	CASSSRLANGELFF
TRBD1	TRBV7-2	many	TRBJ1-2	TGTGCCAGCAGCCGGGACAGGGTTTATGGCTACACCTTC	CASSRDRVYGYTF
TRBD1	TRBV4-1	few	TRBJ2-5	TGCGCCAGCAGCTTGAGACAGGGGTCCGAAGAGACCCAGTACTTC	CASSLRQGSEETQYF
TRBD1	TRBV20-1	-	TRBJ2-3	TGCAGTGCAAACGGACAGGGCTTGGGTAATGATACGCAGTATTTT	CSANGQGLGNDTQYF
-	TRBV20-1	many	TRBJ1-3	TGCAGTGCGAGAGGGGGTTCCACTGGAAACACCATATATTTT	CSARGGSTGNTIYF
TRBD1	TRBV5-5	-	TRBJ1-2	TGTGCCAGCAGCTTGGCGACAGGGACGAATGGCTACACCTTC	CASSLATGTNGYTF
-	TRBV12-3/TRBV12-4	-	TRBJ2-7	TGTGCCAGCACCTCGTCCCGGGGCTACGAGCAGTACTTC	CASTSSRGYEQYF
-	TRBV6-5	-	TRBJ2-7	TGTGCCAGCAGCAGGACTACCTACGAGCAGTACTTC	CASSRTTYEQYF
-	TRBV5-1	many	TRBJ2-1	TGCGCCAGCAGCTTGGAGGCTAGCCGCTATGAGCAGTTCTTC	CASSLEASRYEQFF
-	TRBV6-2/TRBV6-3	-	TRBJ2-2	TGTGCCAGCAGTTACGTGGGACAGAACACCGGGGAGCTGTTTTTT	CASSYVGQNTGELFF
-	TRBV4-2	-	TRBJ1-6	TGTGCCAGCAGCCACGGACATTATAATTCACCCCTCCACTTT	CASSHGHYNSPLHF
TRBD1	TRBV20-1	-	TRBJ2-5	TGCAGTGCTAGAGGAGGAGGACAGGGGACGAAAGAGACCCAGTACTTC	CSARGGGQGTKETQYF
-	TRBV6-2/TRBV6-3	-	TRBJ2-3	TGTGCCAGCAGTTACGAGCCCGGGGATACGCAGTATTTT	CASSYEPGDTQYF
-	TRBV28	-	TRBJ2-3	TGTGCCAGCAGTGGTCCTGGGAGAGGGACAGATACGCAGTATTTT	CASSGPGRGTDTQYF
TRBD2	TRBV20-1	-	TRBJ2-7	TGCAGTGCTAGGTTAGGACTAGATGGGTACGAGCAGTACTTC	CSARLGLDGYEQYF
-	TRBV7-9	-	TRBJ2-1	TGTGCCAGCAGCTTAGGGCTAGCCCAGGGGTTGGGCAATGAGCAGTTCTTC	CASSLGLAQGLGNEQFF
-	TRBV20-1	few	TRBJ2-7	TGCAGTGCTAGACATCCTAGCGACTCCTACGAGCAGTACTTC	CSARHPSDSYEQYF
-	TRBV7-2	many	TRBJ1-1	TGTGCCAGCAGCCCCTCCGCGGGAAACACTGAAGCTTTCTTT	CASSPSAGNTEAFF
-	TRBV5-1	-	TRBJ2-1	TGCGCCAGCAGCTTCCGGACTATATCGAGCTCCTACAATGAGCAGTTCTTC	CASSFRTISSSYNEQFF
-	TRBV9	-	TRBJ2-7	TGTGCCAGCAGCGTAGCGAGCGGGCGTACCTACGAGCAGTACTTC	CASSVASGRTYEQYF
TRBD1	TRBV10-1	-	TRBJ2-7	TGCGCCAGCAGTGATCCCGCAGGGGGACGGGACGAGCAGTACTTC	CASSDPAGGRDEQYF